What follows are 32 T cell receptor beta chains derived from one specimen sequenced in a study of blood T cell repertoires in COVID-19. Using immunoSEQ multiplex PCR, the repertoire was profiled, and TCRdb retains in-frame clones only, with some absent. The table has about 250,000 clones, approximately 85% seen once. The sample was peripheral blood. The receptors stem from a man aged 45-65 years with active or convalescent COVID-19.

The gene calls are TRBV6-5 and TRBJ1-1; tentative D call: TRBD1 (5 bases). Trimming shortened V by 7 bases and J by 9 bases, and 15 bases separated the two germline ends. The CDR3 is made up of 12 amino acids. Germline V gene data show CDR1 as MNHEY and CDR2 as SVGAGI. CDR3 coding DNA: TGTGCCAGCATGGAGGGCCGACAGCAAGCTTTCTTT. Its protein product is CASMEGRQQAFF.

J is TRBJ2-7 and V is TRBV4-2; D remains ambiguous. Trimming left V 4 bases short and J 1 base short, with 11 bases between. The CDR3 runs 14 residues. Per germline, CDR1 LGHNA and CDR2 YNFKEQ. The CDR3: CASSPVGSSYEQYF. CDR3 coding DNA: TGTGCCAGCAGCCCTGTGGGCAGTTCCTACGAGCAGTACTTC.

Only a few counts were recorded for this clone. The rearrangement joins TRBV4-1 to TRBJ1-4; TRBD1 is a possible D gene (6 bases). The CDR3 is made up of 15 amino acids. The germline CDR1 and CDR2 sequences are MGHRA and YSYEKL. Trimming left V 0 bases short and J 5 bases short, with 10 bases between. The CDR3 spells CASSQDHRANEKLFF. The CDR3 nucleotides are TGCGCCAGCAGCCAAGACCACAGGGCAAATGAAAAACTGTTTTTT.

Only a few counts were recorded for this clone. V is TRBV30 and J is TRBJ2-3; 8 nucleotides match TRBD2. Per germline, CDR1 GTSNPN and CDR2 SVGIG (reference sequence). The V segment lost 5 bases and the J segment 4 bases; nucleotides outside the gene matches: 11. The CDR3 totals 15 residues. CDR3 DNA: TGTGCCTGGGATAGGTCGGGGGGGATCGCAGATACGCAGTATTTT. Encoded protein: CAWDRSGGIADTQYF. The full variable domain, its missing parts supplied by reference TRBV30 and TRBJ2-3, is SQTIHQWPATLVQPVGSPLSLECTVEGTSNPNLYWYRQAAGRGLQLLFYSVGIGQISSEVPQNLSASRPQDRQFILSSKKLLLSDSGFYLCAWDRSGGIADTQYFGPGTRLTVL.

This chain uses TRBV9 with TRBJ2-1, with TRBD2 identical over 9 bases. J gave up 5 bases and V 0 bases, and 3 bases lay outside the gene matches. Germline V lookup: CDR1 SGDLS, CDR2 YYNGEE. The CDR3 consists of 15 residues. CDR3 protein: CASSVELAGNNEQFF. CDR3 in DNA: TGTGCCAGCAGCGTAGAACTAGCGGGCAACAATGAGCAGTTCTTC.

This chain uses TRBV5-1 with TRBJ1-6; 8 bases line up with TRBD1. The length of the CDR3 is 17 residues. With 4 bases clipped from V and 6 bases from J, the junction kept 12 bases outside the gene matches. Germline CDR1 reads SGHRS; CDR2 reads YFSETQ. The CDR3 loop is CASSPRDRRTGNSPLHF. The CDR3 nucleotides read TGCGCCAGCAGCCCGCGGGACAGGCGGACTGGTAATTCACCCCTCCACTTT. Using reference TRBV5-1 and TRBJ1-6 for the parts outside the CDR3, the full variable domain is KAGVTQTPRYLIKTRGQQVTLSCSPISGHRSVSWYQQTPGQGLQFLFEYFSETQRNKGNFPGRFSGRQFSNSRSEMNVSTLELGDSALYLCASSPRDRRTGNSPLHFGNGTRLTVT.

The chain has TRBV24-1 and TRBJ2-1; 12 bases fit TRBD1. CDR1 KGHDR and CDR2 SFDVKD come from the germline V gene. The length of the CDR3 is 15 residues. The J segment lost 9 bases and the V segment lost 4 bases, leaving 6 bases of the junction unmatched. CDR3 sequence: CATSEGQGAFAEQFF. CDR3 DNA sequence: TGTGCCACCAGTGAGGGACAGGGGGCTTTTGCTGAGCAGTTCTTC.

This clone has a handful of counts. The chain employs TRBV7-9 and TRBJ2-3; D might be TRBD1 (5 bases). The CDR3 loop spans 16 amino acids. The germline gives CDR1 SEHNR, CDR2 FQNEAQ (reference sequence). V was cut by 7 bases and J by 10 bases, with 27 bases left in between. The CDR3 DNA reads as TGTGCCAGCACCCCCGAGATTGGGCGTATGACAGTAGCGCAGTATTTT. Its translation: CASTPEIGRMTVAQYF.

Only one count was recorded for this clone. CDR3 sequence reads: CASRIRGFAEAFF. CDR3 DNA sequence: TGTGCCAGCAGGATCAGGGGATTCGCTGAAGCTTTCTTT. The chain has TRBV27 and TRBJ1-1; possibly TRBD1 for D (6 bases). CDR1 and CDR2 from the germline V gene are MNHEY and SMNVEV (reference sequence). The CDR3 extends over 13 amino acids. V dropped 6 bases and J dropped 6 bases, with 14 bases sitting between them.

The chain is built from TRBV5-8 and TRBJ1-1, with 10 bases matching TRBD1. CDR1 is SGHTS, CDR2 YDEGEE, per germline. The J segment lost 5 bases and the V segment lost 4 bases, leaving 5 bases of the junction unmatched. This CDR3 is built from 14 residues. The CDR3 reads CASSPTGGRTEAFF. CDR3 nucleotide sequence: TGTGCCAGCAGCCCGACAGGGGGCCGTACTGAAGCTTTCTTT.

CDR3 residues: CASTPENRISNQPQHF. The CDR3 coding sequence is TGTGCCAGCACCCCGGAGAACCGCATTAGCAATCAGCCCCAGCATTTT. The chain is built from TRBV6-7 and TRBJ1-5; D uncertain. TRBV6-7 is placed among ORFs of uncertain function. The CDR3 has 16 amino acids. The V end lost 7 bases, the J end lost 0 bases, and 16 bases lay between the germline ends.

The DNA for the CDR3 is TGTGCCAGCAGCCGGACTGGTTCCCGCACAGATACGCAGTATTTT. It encodes CASSRTGSRTDTQYF. J is TRBJ2-3 and V is TRBV7-2, with a possible D match to TRBD2 (5 bases). Germline CDR1 and CDR2: SGHTA and FQGNSA. Trimming shortened V by 5 bases and J by 1 base, and 13 bases separated the two germline ends. The CDR3 is 15 amino acids.

The genes are TRBV10-3 and TRBJ2-5; the D gene is possibly TRBD2 (7 bases). CDR1 is ENHRY and CDR2 is SYGVKD in the germline V gene. V lost 2 bases to trimming and J lost 4 bases, with 11 bases between them. This CDR3 region has 14 residues. CDR3 sequence (DNA): TGTGCCATCAGTGAGAGGGGGGGCGGAGAGACCCAGTACTTC. Translated: CAISERGGGETQYF.

CDR3 DNA: TGTGCCAGCGGCAGGCGTTACAATGAGCAGTTCTTC. It is translated as CASGRRYNEQFF. V and J are TRBV28 and TRBJ2-1; D is undetermined. The germline V gene encodes CDR1 MDHEN and CDR2 SYDVKM. The CDR3 length is 12 residues. The ends were cut back, 8 bases at V and 4 bases at J, with 9 bases in the middle.

In its sample, this clone was seen once. The CDR3 protein is CASSADNEQYF. The CDR3 nucleotides read TGCGCCAGCAGCGCCGACAACGAGCAGTACTTC. The chain joins TRBV5-1 to TRBJ2-7, with D unclear. The V end was cut by 4 bases, the J end by 5 bases, with 7 bases between. CDR1 is SGHRS and CDR2 is YFSETQ in the germline V gene. This CDR3 has 11 residues.

The chain recombines TRBV30 with TRBJ2-2; 7 bases are a match to TRBD2. The CDR3 consists of 19 residues. V was pared by 3 bases and J by 2 bases, with 18 bases of the junction left unmatched. Germline V gene data show CDR1 as GTSNPN and CDR2 as SVGIG (reference sequence). The CDR3 spells CAWSLPRAMSGKNTGELFF. CDR3 in DNA: TGTGCCTGGAGCCTCCCTCGGGCAATGAGCGGGAAAAACACCGGGGAGCTGTTTTTT.

V is TRBV27 and J is TRBJ1-2; D ambiguous. The CDR3 has 13 residues. Germline CDR1 reads MNHEY; CDR2 reads SMNVEV (reference sequence). V shed 3 bases and J shed 1 base, with 6 bases lying between them. The CDR3, as DNA: TGTGCCAGCAGTTTCAGTCGTAACTATGGCTACACCTTC. Protein product: CASSFSRNYGYTF.

The chain carries TRBV5-4 and TRBJ2-3; 12 bases map to TRBD2. Germline-derived CDR1 and CDR2 are SGHNT and YYREEE (reference sequence). The CDR3 contains 16 residues. The J segment lost 3 bases and the V segment lost 4 bases, leaving 6 bases of the junction unmatched. CDR3 region: CASSQASGRVTDTQYF. The CDR3 nucleotides are TGTGCCAGCAGCCAGGCTAGCGGGAGGGTAACAGATACGCAGTATTTT.

V usage is TRBV19 and J usage is TRBJ1-2, with TRBD1 matching over 8 bases. The V segment lost 9 bases and the J segment 5 bases; nucleotides outside the gene matches: 14. The CDR3 loop spans 15 amino acids. In germline, CDR1 is LNHDA, CDR2 SQIVND (reference sequence). The CDR3 protein is CASLGQGMGRYGYTF. In DNA, the CDR3 is TGTGCCAGCCTCGGACAGGGAATGGGGCGGTATGGCTACACCTTC.

This clone has a single count. The chain is built from TRBV5-6 and TRBJ2-7; 11 positions agree with TRBD2. The CDR3 covers 14 residues. Germline V lookup: CDR1 SGHDT, CDR2 YYEEEE. After removal of 2 bases from V and 5 bases from J, the junction contained 3 bases not matched to a gene. This CDR3 reads CASSFTSGGDEQYF. CDR3 sequence (DNA): TGTGCCAGCAGCTTCACTAGCGGGGGCGACGAGCAGTACTTC.

This chain connects TRBV28 to TRBJ2-2, with 12 bases aligning to TRBD2. CDR3 length: 16 residues. With 7 bases clipped from V and 4 bases from J, the junction kept 7 bases outside the gene matches. From germline, CDR1 is MDHEN and CDR2 SYDVKM. The CDR3 nucleotides read TGTGCCAGCACCGCCGCTAGCGGGAGGGGCACCGGGGAGCTGTTTTTT. Protein sequence: CASTAASGRGTGELFF.

In its sample, this clone was seen once. This rearrangement joins TRBV7-2 to TRBJ2-3, with 8 nucleotides matching TRBD2. The CDR3 sequence is 17 residues long. V lost 1 base, J lost 6 bases, and 12 bases stayed unmatched. Germline loops: CDR1 SGHTA, CDR2 FQGNSA. CDR3 sequence reads: CASSLGSGSAMPDTQYF. CDR3 sequence (DNA): TGTGCCAGCAGCTTAGGGAGCGGGAGTGCGATGCCGGATACGCAGTATTTT.

The chain is built from TRBV5-1 and TRBJ2-3; a weak D match, TRBD2 (5 bases). V lost 0 bases and J 0 bases, leaving 11 bases between the germline ends. Germline V gene data show CDR1 as SGHRS and CDR2 as YFSETQ. The CDR3 runs to 16 residues. The chain's CDR3 is CASSLVGGLSTDTQYF. CDR3 DNA sequence: TGCGCCAGCAGCTTGGTGGGCGGGCTTAGCACAGATACGCAGTATTTT.

The chain links TRBV5-5 to TRBJ2-3; 11 positions match TRBD2. There are 17 residues in the CDR3. In germline, CDR1 is SGHKS, CDR2 YYEKEE (reference sequence). V was pared by 1 base and J by 0 bases, with 4 bases of the junction left unmatched. The CDR3 reads CASSLPRTSGSTDTQYF. CDR3 nucleotides: TGTGCCAGCAGCTTGCCGCGGACTAGCGGGAGCACAGATACGCAGTATTTT.

V and J are TRBV7-9 and TRBJ2-7; the match to TRBD2 covers 11 bases. The CDR3 extends over 15 amino acids. With 1 base clipped from V and 4 bases from J, the junction kept 3 bases outside the gene matches. Germline lookup yields CDR1 SEHNR and CDR2 FQNEAQ (reference sequence). The CDR3 DNA reads TGTGCCAGCAGCTTAGTGGGACTAGCGGAATACGAGCAGTACTTC. Translated, it gives CASSLVGLAEYEQYF.

The V call is TRBV7-2, the J call TRBJ1-5; D remains ambiguous. This CDR3 is 15 amino acids long. Germline-derived CDR1 and CDR2 are SGHTA and FQGNSA. The ends were cut back, 1 base at V and 4 bases at J, with 11 bases in the middle. CDR3 loop: CASSLGGSGNQPQHF. The DNA of the CDR3 is TGTGCCAGCAGCTTAGGTGGCAGCGGGAATCAGCCCCAGCATTTT.

The chain uses TRBV2 and TRBJ2-1; D is unresolved. The CDR3 has 11 amino acids. Trimming took off 6 bases at V and 8 bases at J, with 8 bases between the two ends. CDR1 is SNHLY and CDR2 is FYNNEI in the germline V gene. The CDR3 region has the DNA TGTGCCAGCAGCAGGTCCCATGAGCAGTTCTTC. The encoded protein is CASSRSHEQFF.

This sequence joins TRBV20-1 and TRBJ1-1; the D is unclear. The CDR3 length is 10 residues. Trimming stripped 3 bases from V and 10 bases from J, with 9 bases between. Germline V gene sequence: CDR1 DFQATT, CDR2 SNEGSKA (reference sequence). Here the CDR3 reads CSARRSGAFF. CDR3 in DNA: TGCAGTGCTAGGCGATCGGGAGCTTTCTTT.

The chain couples TRBV5-1 to TRBJ1-2, with D maybe TRBD1 (6 bases). This CDR3 spans 13 amino acids. Germline CDR1 is SGHRS and CDR2 is YFSETQ. Trimming shortened V by 4 bases and J by 1 base, and 8 bases separated the two germline ends. CDR3: CASSVGGNYGYTF. The CDR3 bases are TGCGCCAGCAGCGTAGGGGGTAACTATGGCTACACCTTC.

The rearrangement joins TRBV7-3 to TRBJ2-6, with D hard to call. Germline V gene sequence: CDR1 SGHTA, CDR2 FQGTGA. The CDR3 spans 15 residues. Trimming stripped 5 bases from V and 1 base from J, with 9 bases between. DNA of the CDR3: TGTGCCAGCAGCCCTGTAGAGTCTGGGGCCAACGTCCTGACTTTC. Protein: CASSPVESGANVLTF.

This clone showed up just a few times. This sequence joins TRBV30 and TRBJ2-5; 7 bases are a match to TRBD2. The germline V gene has CDR1 GTSNPN and CDR2 SVGIG (reference sequence). The CDR3 is made up of 14 amino acids. V was pared by 0 bases and J by 3 bases, with 4 bases of the junction left unmatched. In DNA, the CDR3 is TGTGCCTGGAGTGTACGAGCGGGGAAAGAGACCCAGTACTTC. This gives the protein CAWSVRAGKETQYF.

The CDR3 region is CASSSGSTSGYNEQFF. The CDR3 region has the DNA TGCGCCAGCAGCTCGGGCTCGACTAGCGGTTACAATGAGCAGTTCTTC. The rearrangement joins TRBV5-1 to TRBJ2-1, with 9 bases aligning to TRBD2. Germline V gives CDR1 SGHRS, CDR2 YFSETQ. This CDR3 has 16 amino acids. Trimming took 3 bases from V and 4 from J; bases not matched to a gene: 8.